The source of this TCR beta chain is a study of response to subunit inactivated influenza vaccine. Overall study findings and caveats: The authors suggested that few new T cells are recruited per seasonal influenza vaccination.

This clonotype has a count of ten or more. The antigen remains undetermined. TCRdb itself ran the RT-PCR reads through MiXCR, one entry per CDR3 protein. The sample gives more than 400,000 distinct CDR3 sequences, roughly 7.9% of which show up once; under 15% is in the top ten. Trimming took 4 bases from V and 2 from J, leaving 18 bases between them. Germline CDR1 is MGHRA and CDR2 is YSYEKL. The CDR3 loop spans 17 amino acids. The sample consisted of PBMCs from blood, taken roughly 24 months after vaccination. This chain uses TRBV4-1 with TRBJ1-5; D might be TRBD1 (5 bases). The sequence came from a man between 50 and 69 years old who received an inactivated influenza vaccine. CDR3 protein: CASSPGRGGRGNQPQHF. CDR3 DNA sequence: TGCGCCAGCAGCCCAGGCCGGGGCGGGAGGGGCAATCAGCCCCAGCATTTT.